This paragraph covers one T cell receptor beta chain sequence. The target of this receptor is not known. No base-level quality is on record; no much larger clone is a single base apart. Every donor was a healthy Caucasian. The twin cohort comprised three pairs of female monozygotic twins, all aged roughly 18 to 30 years. Positive isolation kits from Invitrogen were used to isolate the CD4+ and CD8+ T cell populations. Library preparation was by 5' RACE. Data came from an Illumina HiSeq 2000. Template switching introduced a universal primer binding site; the final cDNA contained a unique molecular identifier, enabling accurate counting of TCR cDNA molecules. Specific primers in the conserved constant-segment region were used to synthesize first-strand cDNA for TCR alpha and beta chains. Each cDNA library was double barcoded, with a SMART-Mk sample barcode plus Illumina barcodes, to control for contamination. TruSeq adapter sequences and Illumina sample barcodes were added in two successive PCR steps. TCR alpha and beta cDNA libraries were sequenced on the Illumina HiSeq platform with custom primers. In the authors' own workflow: MiGEC processed the raw reads to extract unique molecular identifiers, while MiXCR was used to determine the CDR3 positions. For each individual, recombination models were inferred using an EM algorithm with the repgenHMM and IGoR tools. Shared clonotype analysis was performed with the tcR package in R, normalizing sharing by the product of cloneset sizes. To study raw recombination without the effects of thymic and clonal selection, out-of-frame nonproductive sequences were analyzed. The raw public reads went through TCRdb reprocessing: fastp at Q25, MiXCR clone calling, in-frame beta chains kept. Entries that share a CDR3 protein sequence are merged under the most common genes and DNA. TCRdb, not the authors, supplied the V and J calls. The sample table lists roughly 540,000 distinct CDR3 sequences, roughly 21% of them with a count of one. Of the sample, roughly 0.9% falls within the top ten clones.

The V and J ends are trimmed by 3 bases and 7 bases, leaving 18 bases between them. The CDR3 spans 15 residues, from the cysteine through the phenylalanine. Just the 45-base CDR3 DNA is kept, in frame starting at base 1. The data originate from a study of identical twins (dated by TCRdb to 2016 to 2018). A note on the overall study: The study deep-sequenced TCR alpha and beta repertoires from monozygotic twins, unrelated adults of various ages and cord blood to test whether fetal clonotypes persist. To rule out contamination, the twin experiments were replicated at different times with different library preparation protocols. General study outcomes and caveats: Out-of-frame TCR alpha sequences shared between twins showed an excess of low generation-probability sequences compared with coincidental sharing between unrelated individuals. Zero-insertion analyses could be partly confounded by invariant T cells such as MAIT and iNKT, though diverse VJ usage argued against such confounding for most clonotypes. In monozygotic twins, out-of-frame TCR alpha sharing was systematically underestimated by recombination models, although the models agreed with sharing between unrelated individuals. Because the same donors could not be followed over many years, the conclusions depended on cross-sectional statistical analysis. In beta out-of-frame sequences, excess twin sharing was weaker, because having fewer shared sequences lowered the signal-to-noise ratio. Abundant cord blood beta clonotypes carried fewer insertions; young adult naive repertoires showed a weaker similar trend, while memory repertoires showed none.

The same data also contributed to another study, on T cells expressing NK-cell markers. The other study reports the following: Eight donors provided sorted CD3+CD56+NKG2C+, CD3+CD56+NKG2C- and CD3+CD56-NKG2C+ T-cell subsets, whose TCR beta-chain repertoires were profiled. Of the eight sequenced donors, seven were found to be HCMV-seropositive and one was found to be HCMV-seronegative. To restrict sorting to alphabetaTCR-expressing T cells, an anti-gammadeltaTCR antibody was added in several experiments. In six donors, the dominant CD3+CD56+NKG2C+ clonotypes ranked among the top 10 CD8+ clonotypes, making up 1.0-7.0% of CD8+ T cells. Those dominant clonotypes were again the most abundant among CD3+CD56-NKG2C+ cells in a few donors, at about 28.3-65%. Whether the expanded NKG2C-expressing T cell clones were specific for HCMV antigens was left unclear. All eight donors whose samples were sequenced were randomly selected healthy volunteers, three of them men and five women. HCMV serostatus was determined by detecting HCMV-specific IgG in serum with a commercial ELISA kit. MIGEC was used to demultiplex reads and group reads by UMI, and MiTCR was used to assemble and quantify clonotypes. To exclude erroneous sequences, only TCR cDNA sequences supported by at least two reads were retained. The tcR package was used for downstream repertoire analysis, with clonotypes matched between fractions based on CDR3 nucleotide sequence plus V segment. VDJmatch was used to annotate antigen specificity against VDJdb, with one amino acid substitution in CDR3 allowed.

The clonotype was recovered from a woman younger than 30 in good health. The specimen sequenced was CD4+ T cells sorted from blood. The chain joins TRBV12-3 or TRBV12-4 to TRBJ1-2; no D gene is confidently identified. The CDR3 loop reads CASSFRRGPMGGYTF. The DNA sequence is TGTGCCAGCAGTTTCAGGCGAGGGCCAATGGGTGGCTACACCTTC.